These T cell receptor beta chains were read from a single sample in a study of cytomegalovirus exposure and HLA in healthy donors. Only in-frame clones appear in the TCRdb table, and some are missing; sequencing was by immunoSEQ multiplex PCR. This table has roughly 250,000 clones, about 75% appearing once. The sample was PBMCs. The receptors come from a female donor in good health and CMV-seronegative. Both conserved end residues are part of each CDR3.

>TRBV2
CASSVMLGGDTQYF
>TRBV18
CASSPSEGVGELFF
>TRBV5-4
CASSHSTGEQYF
>TRBV7-8
CASSLIPEQFTDTQYF
>TRBV4-1
CASSVTETSGITDTQYF
>TRBV9
CASSPRGTGGLETQYF
>TRBV11-2
CASSVAGGGDYGYTF
>TRBV27
CASSSDFSYGYTF
>TRBV28
CATSGTSGSGYEQYF
>TRBV5-1
CASSLGAQFLEKLFF
>TRBV6-6
CASLPHVAGVEGYTF
>TRBV10-3
CAIRPGLAALGGGTQYF
>TRBV9
CASSVASGPGGEQYF
>TRBV7-9
CASSWGGTGGPTLYEQYF
>TRBV10-1
CASSESGETQYF
>TRBV2
CASRGGNEKLFF
>TRBV18
CASSPGKRDGGEQFF
>TRBV28
CASSFGLRDYEQYF
>TRBV11-3
CASSPLTTNYGYTF
>TRBV7-8
CASSFNRVGEQYF
>TRBV11-2
CASSLSRSGNTIYF
>TRBV27
CASRSWTGSYEQYF
>TRBV19
CASRTGGRDTGELFF
>TRBV7-8
CASSFRGTKNIQYF
>TRBV30
CAWRALGQGNTEAFF
>TRBV14
CASSRHQGSEAFF
>TRBV6-5
CASSYSSAGGETQYF
>TRBV11-2
CASSSGTSFIF